This T cell receptor (beta chain) was retrieved from a study of T cell repertoires in cytomegalovirus infection. Study-wide background: An indication of both CMV infection and matching HLA type came from public TCR beta signatures.

Study outcomes and limitations: HLA-C-restricted CMV clonotypes gave the most frequent clonotype in two of eight donors.

This clonotype was seen more than once but under ten times. Its matching antigen is unknown. Trimming stripped 8 bases from V and 0 bases from J, with 17 bases between. The CDR3 runs to 16 residues. Germline CDR1 reads MNHNY; CDR2 reads SVGAGI (reference sequence). TCRdb reprocessed the reads via MiXCR and lists one record per CDR3 protein. The sample lists under 95,000 distinct CDR3 sequences; 45% to 55% were seen once. This rearrangement joins TRBV6-6 to TRBJ1-5; D gene uncertain. This clonotype was obtained from a human donor in good health (CMV status not recorded). Some clones in this sample may be carry-over from other donors' samples. The source was CD8+ T cells from cultured PBMCs, collected from culture after CMV antigen stimulation. DNA of the CDR3: TGTGCCAGCGGGGAGCCTTCAGCTTATAGCAATCAGCCCCAGCATTTT. The encoded protein is CASGEPSAYSNQPQHF.